These 23 T cell receptor beta chains came from one sample sequenced in a study of liver allograft versus peripheral blood T cells. Study summary: Graft-liver T cell receptor repertoires were compared against recipient peripheral blood repertoires.

TCRdb reprocessed the reads with MiXCR, giving one entry per CDR3 protein. The top ten hold 4% to 4.5% of the sample, which has 8,800 or so distinct CDR3 sequences, approximately 17% seen once. These receptor sequences come from a human patient who had a liver transplant. Part of the T cell pool may stem from the graft donor.

This clonotype rates as medium-sized. The chain is built from TRBV6-6 and TRBJ2-2; 7 positions agree with TRBD1. Trimming removed 7 bases from V and 0 bases from J; junction bases left unmatched: 5. This CDR3 has 15 amino acids. Germline loops: CDR1 MNHNY, CDR2 SVGAGI (reference sequence). CDR3 sequence: CASKGQVANTGELFF. The CDR3 DNA reads TGTGCCAGCAAAGGACAGGTCGCGAACACCGGGGAGCTGTTTTTT.

This clonotype is judged medium-sized. This rearrangement joins TRBV27 to TRBJ2-5; 10 positions agree with TRBD1. Germline-derived CDR1 and CDR2 are MNHEY and SMNVEV (reference sequence). This CDR3 spans 16 amino acids. The ends lost 5 bases at V and 5 bases at J; junction bases unmatched: 11. The CDR3 is CASSTPATGGVETQYF. The DNA of the CDR3 is TGTGCCAGCAGTACCCCCGCGACAGGGGGCGTCGAGACCCAGTACTTC.

This clonotype occurred many times. The V and J genes are TRBV19 and TRBJ1-6; 11 nucleotides match TRBD1. The CDR3 has 14 residues. Losses at the gene ends were 5 bases for V and 6 bases for J; bases not matched to a gene: 0. In germline, CDR1 is LNHDA, CDR2 SQIVND (reference sequence). CDR3 protein: CASSGTGGNSPLHF. CDR3 sequence (DNA): TGTGCCAGTAGTGGGACAGGGGGTAATTCACCCCTCCACTTT.

This clonotype was observed at least ten times. This chain connects TRBV6-2 or TRBV6-3 to TRBJ2-2; TRBD2 agrees at 10 bases. V gave up 5 bases and J gave up 5 bases; unmatched junction bases: 5. Germline CDR1 is MNHEY and CDR2 is SVGEGT. This CDR3 has 15 amino acids. The CDR3 DNA reads TGTGCCAGCAGTGGAGCGGGAGGGCCAACCGGGGAGCTGTTTTTT. Protein sequence: CASSGAGGPTGELFF.

The CDR3: CAWAAGGLRGNTIYF. The CDR3 DNA reads TGTGCCTGGGCCGCAGGGGGCCTGAGAGGAAACACCATATATTTT. V gene TRBV30 combines with J gene TRBJ1-3; 8 bases line up with TRBD1. Germline CDR1 GTSNPN, CDR2 SVGIG (reference sequence). V dropped 5 bases and J dropped 4; count of bases not matched to a gene: 10. CDR3 length: 15 residues.

Within the sample, this clonotype is medium-sized. The V and J genes are TRBV27 and TRBJ2-5, with 8 positions matching TRBD2. CDR3 length: 14 amino acids. CDR1 is MNHEY, CDR2 SMNVEV, per germline (reference sequence). Trimming cost V 3 bases and J 7 bases; bases outside gene matches: 7. Here the CDR3 DNA reads TGTGCCAGCAGTTTTATGGGCCGGGGGGGGACCCAGTACTTC. Translating it yields CASSFMGRGGTQYF.

The V gene is TRBV24-1, the J gene TRBJ1-2, with 9 bases matching TRBD1. V lost 4 bases, J lost 7 bases, and 9 bases stayed unmatched. Looked up from germline, CDR1 is KGHDR and CDR2 is SFDVKD. The length of the CDR3 is 15 residues. CDR3 in DNA: TGTGCCACCAGTGAACAAGACAGGGGGATCGGTGGCTACACCTTC. Amino acid sequence: CATSEQDRGIGGYTF.

This clonotype is medium-sized within its sample. V gene TRBV10-3 combines with J gene TRBJ2-1; 8 nucleotides line up with TRBD1. The CDR3 length is 14 residues. The trim removed 4 bases at V and 8 bases at J, leaving 7 bases unmatched. The germline V gene encodes CDR1 ENHRY and CDR2 SYGVKD. The CDR3 reads CAISARQGWDEQFF. Here the CDR3 DNA reads TGTGCCATCAGTGCCCGACAGGGGTGGGATGAGCAGTTCTTC.

This clonotype was seen a handful of times. The rearrangement joins TRBV2 to TRBJ2-2, with D uncertain. The germline V and J ends were trimmed by 5 bases and 5 bases, with 15 bases remaining between them. CDR3 length: 15 amino acids. Germline CDR1 and CDR2: SNHLY and FYNNEI. CDR3 region: CASSISPPETGELFF. In DNA form, the CDR3 reads TGTGCCAGCAGTATCAGCCCCCCCGAGACCGGGGAGCTGTTTTTT. The full variable domain, with the rest looked up from reference TRBV2 and TRBJ2-2, is EPEVTQTPSHQVTQMGQEVILRCVPISNHLYFYWYRQILGQKVEFLVSFYNNEISEKSEIFDDQFSVERPDGSNFTLKIRSTKLEDSAMYFCASSISPPETGELFFGEGSRLTVL.

This sequence joins TRBV15 and TRBJ2-2; no clear D gene. Looked up from germline, CDR1 is LNHNV and CDR2 is YYDKDF (reference sequence). This CDR3 contains 14 residues. The V end lost 6 bases, the J end lost 0 bases, and 8 bases lay between the germline ends. This chain's CDR3 is CATSDRPNTGELFF. The CDR3 DNA reads TGTGCCACCAGTGACCGGCCGAACACCGGGGAGCTGTTTTTT.

Ten or more counts support this clonotype. The DNA of the CDR3 is TGTGCCACCAGTGATTCCTCAGGGAAACTTAAGGCCGGGGAGCTGTTTTTT. This sequence encodes CATSDSSGKLKAGELFF. This chain joins TRBV24-1 and TRBJ2-2; D possibly corresponds to TRBD1 (5 bases). CDR1 and CDR2 (germline): KGHDR, SFDVKD. The CDR3 runs to 17 residues. V was clipped by 2 bases and J by 6 bases, with 18 bases between them.

This clonotype is medium-sized within its sample. This chain uses TRBV29-1 with TRBJ1-1, with a possible D match to TRBD1 (5 bases). The ends were cut back, 1 base at V and 1 base at J, with 10 bases in the middle. The CDR3 contains 14 residues. Germline assignment: CDR1 SQVTM and CDR2 ANQGSEA. This CDR3 is CSVEVGGRNTEAFF. CDR3 sequence (DNA): TGCAGCGTTGAAGTTGGGGGACGGAACACTGAAGCTTTCTTT. Combining the CDR3 with reference TRBV29-1 and TRBJ1-1 gives the whole variable domain SAVISQKPSRDICQRGTSLTIQCQVDSQVTMMFWYRQQPGQSLTLIATANQGSEATYESGFVIDKFPISRPNLTFSTLTVSNMSPEDSSIYLCSVEVGGRNTEAFFGQGTRLTVV.

This clonotype is labeled medium-sized. The V gene is TRBV18, the J gene TRBJ2-7; a weak D match, TRBD1 (6 bases). Germline loops: CDR1 KGHSH, CDR2 LQKENI. The length of the CDR3 is 14 residues. Trimming cost V 2 bases and J 2 bases, with 10 bases left between them. The CDR3: CASSPSAGAYEQYF. The CDR3 DNA follows: TGTGCCAGCTCACCATCGGCAGGGGCCTACGAGCAGTACTTC.

V is TRBV30 and J is TRBJ1-3; unclear D gene. Germline CDR1 and CDR2: GTSNPN and SVGIG (reference sequence). V shed 1 base and J shed 0 bases, with 4 bases lying between them. The CDR3 sequence is 13 residues long. CDR3 residues: CAWSGGSGNTIYF. The CDR3 DNA sequence: TGTGCCTGGAGTGGGGGCTCTGGAAACACCATATATTTT. The complete variable domain, with remaining parts taken from reference TRBV30 and TRBJ1-3, reads SQTIHQWPATLVQPVGSPLSLECTVEGTSNPNLYWYRQAAGRGLQLLFYSVGIGQISSEVPQNLSASRPQDRQFILSSKKLLLSDSGFYLCAWSGGSGNTIYFGEGSWLTVV.

This clonotype is a singleton in its sample. The V and J genes are TRBV10-2 and TRBJ2-7; D uncertain. CDR1 WSHSY and CDR2 SAAADI come from the germline V gene. The length of the CDR3 is 16 residues. V was cut by 6 bases and J by 4 bases, with 22 bases left in between. CDR3 coding DNA: TGCGCCAGCAGAGATAACCCCGGGCCGAGAACTTACGAGCAGTACTTC. The encoded protein is CASRDNPGPRTYEQYF.

By share of the sample, this clonotype is medium-sized. The chain is built from TRBV10-3 and TRBJ2-7, with 9 bases aligning to TRBD2. Germline-derived CDR1 and CDR2 are ENHRY and SYGVKD. The CDR3 extends over 12 amino acids. V dropped 7 bases and J dropped 7; count of bases not matched to a gene: 5. The CDR3: CAINRAGGEQYF. The CDR3 DNA is TGTGCCATCAATAGAGCGGGGGGTGAGCAGTACTTC.

By share, this clonotype ranks as medium-sized. The V call is TRBV7-2, the J call TRBJ2-2; TRBD1 aligns across 11 bases. This CDR3 has 16 amino acids. V was pared by 4 bases and J by 2 bases, with 3 bases of the junction left unmatched. CDR1 and CDR2 from the germline V gene are SGHTA and FQGNSA. CDR3 bases: TGTGCCAGCAGCTGGACAGGGGGCTCAAACACCGGGGAGCTGTTTTTT. It specifies CASSWTGGSNTGELFF.

Only a few counts were recorded for this clonotype. The chain recombines TRBV20-1 with TRBJ2-5, with a possible D match to TRBD1 (5 bases). The CDR3 is 13 amino acids. V was cut by 5 bases and J by 6 bases, with 16 bases left in between. Germline V CDR1 and CDR2: DFQATT, SNEGSKA (reference sequence). The CDR3, as DNA: TGCAGTGCTCTGCAGGATGGGGCGAAGACCCAGTACTTC. It is translated as CSALQDGAKTQYF.

By its share, this clonotype is medium-sized. This sequence joins TRBV30 and TRBJ1-2; TRBD1 matches at 11 bases. This CDR3 comprises 15 residues. V gave up 4 bases and J gave up 2 bases; unmatched junction bases: 6. Germline CDR1 is GTSNPN and CDR2 is SVGIG (reference sequence). The CDR3 here is CAWIGTGGINYGYTF. The DNA of the CDR3 is TGTGCCTGGATCGGGACAGGGGGAATAAACTATGGCTACACCTTC.

Within the sample, this clonotype is medium-sized. The V call is TRBV7-2, the J call TRBJ2-5, with D hard to call. V lost 4 bases to trimming and J lost 1 base, with 7 bases between them. The V gene's germline CDR1 is SGHTA and CDR2 FQGNSA. The CDR3 spans 13 residues. The CDR3 region has the DNA TGTGCCAGCAGCTCGGTCACCCAAGAGACCCAGTACTTC. Amino acid sequence: CASSSVTQETQYF.

J is TRBJ1-1 and V is TRBV5-5; the D gene is possibly TRBD1 (5 bases). CDR1 SGHKS and CDR2 YYEKEE come from the germline V gene (reference sequence). V gave up 2 bases and J gave up 11 bases, with 19 bases separating them. CDR3 length: 14 amino acids. CDR3 sequence reads: CASSFPLRGEVAFF. CDR3 nucleotides: TGTGCCAGCAGCTTCCCCCTTCGGGGGGAAGTGGCTTTCTTT. Together with reference TRBV5-5 and TRBJ1-1, the CDR3 gives the full variable domain: DAGVTQSPTHLIKTRGQQVTLRCSPISGHKSVSWYQQVLGQGPQFIFQYYEKEERGRGNFPDRFSARQFPNYSSELNVNALLLGDSALYLCASSFPLRGEVAFFGQGTRLTVV.

This clonotype was detected a few times. The CDR3 sequence: CASSLGASGGQETQYF. The DNA for the CDR3 is TGTGCCAGCAGCTTGGGGGCTAGCGGGGGGCAAGAGACCCAGTACTTC. V gene TRBV5-4 combines with J gene TRBJ2-5; TRBD2 matches at 11 bases. The trim removed 0 bases at V and 2 bases at J, leaving 3 bases unmatched. Germline V gene lookup returns CDR1 SGHNT and CDR2 YYREEE (reference sequence). The CDR3 covers 16 residues.

This clonotype was counted many times. The chain recombines TRBV29-1 with TRBJ2-7; tentatively, D is TRBD1 (6 bases). The CDR3 runs 13 residues. CDR1 and CDR2 (germline): SQVTM, ANQGSEA. V gave up 0 bases and J gave up 7 bases, with 13 bases separating them. The CDR3 loop reads CSVEERAQGEQYF. CDR3 nucleotides: TGCAGCGTTGAAGAAAGGGCCCAGGGGGAGCAGTACTTC.